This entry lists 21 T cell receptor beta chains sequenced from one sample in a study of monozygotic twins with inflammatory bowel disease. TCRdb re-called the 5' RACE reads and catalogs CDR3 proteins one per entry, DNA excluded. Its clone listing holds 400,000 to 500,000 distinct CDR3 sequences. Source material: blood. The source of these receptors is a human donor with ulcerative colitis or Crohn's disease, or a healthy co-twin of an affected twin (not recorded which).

This chain's CDR3 is CASSHINTEAFF. This chain joins TRBV7-2 and TRBJ1-1. CDR1 is SGHTA, CDR2 FQGNSA, per germline. The CDR3 is 12 amino acids.

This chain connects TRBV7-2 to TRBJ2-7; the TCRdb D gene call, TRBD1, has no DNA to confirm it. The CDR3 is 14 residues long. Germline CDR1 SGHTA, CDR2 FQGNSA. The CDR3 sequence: CASSLSWTDYEQYF. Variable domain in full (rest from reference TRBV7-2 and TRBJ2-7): GAGVSQSPSNKVTEKGKDVELRCDPISGHTALYWYRQSLGQGLEFLIYFQGNSAPDKSGLPSDRFSAERTGGSVSTLTIQRTQQEDSAVYLCASSLSWTDYEQYFGPGTRLTVT.

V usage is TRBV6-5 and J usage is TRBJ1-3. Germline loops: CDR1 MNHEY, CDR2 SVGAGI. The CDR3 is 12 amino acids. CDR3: CASSGPGNTIYF.

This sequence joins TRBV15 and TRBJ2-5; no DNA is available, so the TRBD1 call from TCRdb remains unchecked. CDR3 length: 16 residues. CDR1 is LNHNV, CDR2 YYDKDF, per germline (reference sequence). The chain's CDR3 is CATSRDYEPWKETQYF.

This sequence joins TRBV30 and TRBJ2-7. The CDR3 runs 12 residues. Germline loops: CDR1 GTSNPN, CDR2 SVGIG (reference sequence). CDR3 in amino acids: CAWSEDLYEQYF.

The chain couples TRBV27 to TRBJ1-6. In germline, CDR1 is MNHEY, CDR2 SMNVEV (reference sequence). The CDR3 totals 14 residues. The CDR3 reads CASSYGVDPWALHF.

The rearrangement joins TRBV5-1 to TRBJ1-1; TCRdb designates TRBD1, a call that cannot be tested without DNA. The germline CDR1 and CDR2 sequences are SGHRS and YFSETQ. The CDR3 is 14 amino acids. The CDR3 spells CASSLATAVPEAFF.

CDR3 in amino acids: CATIVPGGGEQYF. The gene calls are TRBV10-3 and TRBJ2-7; TCRdb names TRBD1, which stays unverified in the absence of DNA. This CDR3 is 13 amino acids long. Germline V lookup: CDR1 ENHRY, CDR2 SYGVKD.

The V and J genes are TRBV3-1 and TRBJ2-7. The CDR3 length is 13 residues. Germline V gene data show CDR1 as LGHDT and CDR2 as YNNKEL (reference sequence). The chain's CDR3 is CASSRGTSYEQYF.

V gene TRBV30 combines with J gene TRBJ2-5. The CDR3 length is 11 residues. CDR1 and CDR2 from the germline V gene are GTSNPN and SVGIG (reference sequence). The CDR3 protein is CAWSVQGTQYF.

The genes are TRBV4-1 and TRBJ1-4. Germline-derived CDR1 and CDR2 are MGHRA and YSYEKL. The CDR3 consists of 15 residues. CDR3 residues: CASSQDLGTGHGLFF.

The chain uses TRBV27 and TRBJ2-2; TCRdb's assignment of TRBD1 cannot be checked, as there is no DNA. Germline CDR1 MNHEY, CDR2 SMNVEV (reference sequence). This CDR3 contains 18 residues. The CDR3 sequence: CASSLAGGLVANTGELFF.

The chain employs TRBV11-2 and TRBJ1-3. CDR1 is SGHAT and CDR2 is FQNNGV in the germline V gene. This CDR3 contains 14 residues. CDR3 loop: CASSPRFSGNTIYF.

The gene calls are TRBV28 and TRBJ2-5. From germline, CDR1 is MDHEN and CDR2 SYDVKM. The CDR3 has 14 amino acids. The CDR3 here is CASSSTVVWETQYF.

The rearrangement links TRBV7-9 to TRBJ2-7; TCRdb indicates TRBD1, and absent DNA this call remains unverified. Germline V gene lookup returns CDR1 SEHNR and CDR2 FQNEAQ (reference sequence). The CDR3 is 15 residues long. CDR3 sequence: CASSQGAGGRYEQYF.

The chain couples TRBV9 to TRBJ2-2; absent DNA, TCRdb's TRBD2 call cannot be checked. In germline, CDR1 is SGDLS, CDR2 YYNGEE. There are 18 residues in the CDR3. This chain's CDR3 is CASSVEGTSNINTGELFF.

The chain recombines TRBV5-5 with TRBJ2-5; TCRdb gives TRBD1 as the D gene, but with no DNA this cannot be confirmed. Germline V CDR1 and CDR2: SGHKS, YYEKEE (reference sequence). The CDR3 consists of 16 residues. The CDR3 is CASSPAAAGPQETQYF.

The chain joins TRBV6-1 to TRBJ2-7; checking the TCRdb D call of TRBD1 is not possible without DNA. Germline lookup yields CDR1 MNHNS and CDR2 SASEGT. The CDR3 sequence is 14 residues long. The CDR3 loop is CASSGGTGPYEQYF.

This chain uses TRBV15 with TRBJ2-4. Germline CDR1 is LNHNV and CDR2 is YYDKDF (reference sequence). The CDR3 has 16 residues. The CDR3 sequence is CATSRDDGLAKNIQYF. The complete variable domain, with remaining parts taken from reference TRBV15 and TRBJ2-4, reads DAMVIQNPRYQVTQFGKPVTLSCSQTLNHNVMYWYQQKSSQAPKLLFHYYDKDFNNEADTPDNFQSRRPNTSFCFLDIRSPGLGDTAMYLCATSRDDGLAKNIQYFGAGTRLSVL.

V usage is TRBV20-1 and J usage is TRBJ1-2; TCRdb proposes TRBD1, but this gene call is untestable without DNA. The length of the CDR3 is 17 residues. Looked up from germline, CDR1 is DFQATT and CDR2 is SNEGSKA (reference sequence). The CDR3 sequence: CSARDKDSFLANYGYTF.

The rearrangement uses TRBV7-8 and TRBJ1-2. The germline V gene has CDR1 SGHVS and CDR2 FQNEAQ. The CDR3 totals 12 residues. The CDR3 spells CASSSSNYGYTF.